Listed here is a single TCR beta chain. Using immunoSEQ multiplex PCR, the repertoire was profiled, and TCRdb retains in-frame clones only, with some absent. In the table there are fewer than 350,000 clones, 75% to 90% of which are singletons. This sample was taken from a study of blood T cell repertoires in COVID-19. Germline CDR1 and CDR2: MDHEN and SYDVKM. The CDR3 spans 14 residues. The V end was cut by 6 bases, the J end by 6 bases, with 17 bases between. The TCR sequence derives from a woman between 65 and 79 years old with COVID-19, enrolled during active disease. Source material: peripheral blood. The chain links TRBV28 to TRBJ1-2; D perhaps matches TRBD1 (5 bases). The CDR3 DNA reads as TGTGCCAGCAGCACACGGGGGGTAGGGGATGGCTACACCTTC. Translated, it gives CASSTRGVGDGYTF.